Below, 30 T cell receptor beta chains from the same sample are listed, as sequenced in a study of OX40 agonist ivuxolimab in advanced cancers. TCRdb keeps only in-frame clones here, not all; method: immunoSEQ multiplex PCR. The sample has about 53,000 clones, more than 75% seen once. This sample comprised CD4+ or CD8+ T cells sorted from blood, obtained in a trial of the OX40 agonist ivuxolimab. The receptors were gathered from an adult with an advanced solid tumor such as melanoma, head and neck, liver or kidney cancer.

The chain employs TRBV9 and TRBJ2-3; TRBD2 aligns across 8 bases. There are 14 residues in the CDR3. With 0 bases clipped from V and 6 bases from J, the junction kept 3 bases outside the gene matches. Germline V gene lookup returns CDR1 SGDLS and CDR2 YYNGEE. CDR3 nucleotide sequence: TGTGCCAGCAGCGTAGGCGGGAGGTCGGATACGCAGTATTTT. It encodes CASSVGGRSDTQYF. The entire variable domain, with the rest obtained from reference TRBV9 and TRBJ2-3, is as follows: DSGVTQTPKHLITATGQRVTLRCSPRSGDLSVYWYQQSLDQGLQFLIQYYNGEERAKGNILERFSAQQFPDLHSELNLSSLELGDSALYFCASSVGGRSDTQYFGPGTRLTVL.

The V and J genes are TRBV4-1 and TRBJ2-1; 9 positions agree with TRBD2. The CDR3 is 18 residues long. After removal of 2 bases from V and 7 bases from J, the junction contained 15 bases not matched to a gene. Germline loops: CDR1 MGHRA, CDR2 YSYEKL. CDR3 nucleotide sequence: TGCGCCAGCAGCCAAAGTACTTTGCGGGGGGGCCCGGGTAATGAGCAGTTCTTC. Its protein is CASSQSTLRGGPGNEQFF.

This clone was detected a few times. The chain links TRBV29-1 to TRBJ1-1; 7 bases match TRBD1. Germline V CDR1 and CDR2: SQVTM, ANQGSEA. There are 14 residues in the CDR3. V trimming: 4 bases; J trimming: 2 bases; junction bases outside the gene matches: 7. The CDR3 region is CSVARQGSNTEAFF. The CDR3 DNA is TGCAGCGTTGCCAGACAGGGTAGCAACACTGAAGCTTTCTTT.

The gene calls are TRBV30 and TRBJ1-3, with D possibly being TRBD1 (5 bases). The CDR3 is 16 amino acids. Deletions cut 2 bases from V and 4 bases from J, with 18 bases between. Looked up from germline, CDR1 is GTSNPN and CDR2 is SVGIG (reference sequence). The DNA of the CDR3 is TGTGCCTGGAGTCCTACGAGAGGGGCGGGAGGAAACACCATATATTTT. Amino acid sequence: CAWSPTRGAGGNTIYF.

This clone was detected a few times. The chain is built from TRBV11-3 and TRBJ2-3; D not certain. Germline V lookup: CDR1 SGHNT, CDR2 YENEEA. Trimming shortened V by 0 bases and J by 6 bases, and 13 bases separated the two germline ends. This CDR3 contains 15 residues. This chain's CDR3 is CASSLDDATPDTQYF. CDR3 nucleotides: TGTGCCAGCAGCTTAGACGATGCGACTCCTGATACGCAGTATTTT.

This chain connects TRBV19 to TRBJ2-7; 8 bases agree with TRBD2. This CDR3 is built from 15 residues. From germline, CDR1 is LNHDA and CDR2 SQIVND (reference sequence). The ends lost 6 bases at V and 3 bases at J; junction bases unmatched: 10. The CDR3 DNA reads TGTGCCAGTAGATTAACCGGGACTAGGGACTACGAGCAGTACTTC. It codes for CASRLTGTRDYEQYF.

The chain employs TRBV19 and TRBJ2-7, with 10 bases that match TRBD2. Germline CDR1 LNHDA, CDR2 SQIVND (reference sequence). CDR3 length equals 16 residues. V trimming: 4 bases; J trimming: 3 bases; junction bases outside the gene matches: 9. In DNA, the CDR3 is TGTGCCAGTAGTAGTCCTTTAGCGGGGGGATTCTACGAGCAGTACTTC. The encoded protein is CASSSPLAGGFYEQYF.

The chain employs TRBV5-6 and TRBJ1-1; tentative D call: TRBD1 (6 bases). With 6 bases removed from V and 6 bases from J, the gap between germline ends came to 15 bases. Per germline, CDR1 SGHDT and CDR2 YYEEEE. This CDR3 region has 13 residues. The CDR3 DNA reads as TGTGCCAGCAACAAGTGGGACAAGGCTGAAGCTTTCTTT. Encoded protein: CASNKWDKAEAFF.

This clone turned up a few times. The chain carries TRBV6-5 and TRBJ2-1; TRBD2 matches 13 bases. V lost 7 bases, J lost 15 bases, and 9 bases stayed unmatched. CDR3 length equals 13 residues. Germline-derived CDR1 and CDR2 are MNHEY and SVGAGI. CDR3 nucleotide sequence: TGTGCCAGCACCCCCACTAGCGGGGGGGCCCTGTTCTTC. Translated, it gives CASTPTSGGALFF.

The rearrangement links TRBV29-1 to TRBJ1-5; TRBD1 is a possible D gene (6 bases). With 3 bases removed from V and 2 bases from J, the gap between germline ends came to 11 bases. Germline V gives CDR1 SQVTM, CDR2 ANQGSEA. The CDR3 spans 14 residues. In DNA, the CDR3 is TGCAGCGTTGATACAGGGCTTGGCAATCAGCCCCAGCATTTT. This encodes CSVDTGLGNQPQHF.

V usage is TRBV11-3 and J usage is TRBJ2-1; D is tentatively TRBD1 or TRBD2 (6 bases each). This CDR3 is built from 15 residues. Trimming shortened V by 5 bases and J by 0 bases, and 11 bases separated the two germline ends. CDR1 and CDR2 from the germline V gene are SGHNT and YENEEA. The CDR3 region has the DNA TGTGCCAGCAGCGTAAGGGGGGCCTCCTACAATGAGCAGTTCTTC. Amino acid sequence: CASSVRGASYNEQFF.

This clone has only one observation. The rearrangement uses TRBV6-1 and TRBJ1-2; a possible D gene is TRBD1 (6 bases). Germline CDR1 and CDR2: MNHNS and SASEGT. Trimming took off 4 bases at V and 3 bases at J, with 15 bases between the two ends. This CDR3 is 15 amino acids long. Written as DNA, the CDR3 is TGTGCCAGCAGTGCCTCCCGACAGGCTTACTATGGCTACACCTTC. Its translation is CASSASRQAYYGYTF.

This chain links TRBV5-6 with TRBJ2-7; no clear D gene. Trimming stripped 2 bases from V and 1 base from J, with 10 bases between. In germline, CDR1 is SGHDT, CDR2 YYEEEE. This CDR3 spans 14 amino acids. CDR3 coding DNA: TGTGCCAGCAGCTTAACCCCGGCTTCCTACGAGCAGTACTTC. Translated, it gives CASSLTPASYEQYF.

V usage is TRBV5-4 and J usage is TRBJ2-3, with D tentatively TRBD1 or TRBD2 (5 bases each). This CDR3 spans 14 amino acids. V was trimmed by 4 bases and J by 2 bases, leaving 11 bases between them. Per the germline V gene, CDR1 is SGHNT and CDR2 is YYREEE (reference sequence). The CDR3 reads CASSRDRNTDTQYF. The DNA for the CDR3 is TGTGCCAGCAGCCGGGACCGAAACACAGATACGCAGTATTTT.

This chain joins TRBV2 and TRBJ2-2, with D perhaps TRBD1 or TRBD2 (5 bases each). The germline gives CDR1 SNHLY, CDR2 FYNNEI. The CDR3 has 16 residues. V gave up 7 bases and J gave up 0 bases, with 15 bases separating them. CDR3 amino acids: CASNQNRGANTGELFF. CDR3 sequence (DNA): TGTGCCAGCAACCAAAACCGAGGGGCGAACACCGGGGAGCTGTTTTTT.

About this clone: One end of the junction does not line up with germline, which may come from a read error. The V gene is TRBV28, the J gene TRBJ2-7, with a possible D match to TRBD1 (5 bases). This CDR3 has 11 residues. Germline CDR1 MDHEN, CDR2 SYDVKM. CDR3 in DNA: TGTGCCAGCAGTTTAAACTCCAGGGTCCAATTC. This sequence encodes CASSLNSRVQF.

This clone was counted a single time. The chain uses TRBV5-1 and TRBJ2-7, with a weak D call TRBD1 (6 bases). CDR1 and CDR2 from the germline V gene are SGHRS and YFSETQ. This CDR3 region has 14 residues. Trimming shortened V by 0 bases and J by 4 bases, and 11 bases separated the two germline ends. CDR3 DNA sequence: TGCGCCAGCAGCTTGGGACAGGAGCTTTACGAGCAGTACTTC. It codes for CASSLGQELYEQYF.

V is TRBV7-2 and J is TRBJ2-1, with unresolved D. Germline V gene lookup returns CDR1 SGHTA and CDR2 FQGNSA. V lost 2 bases and J lost 8, with 7 bases in between. The CDR3 spans 12 residues. CDR3 coding DNA: TGTGCCAGCAGCTTAAAGTTCCATGAGCAGTTCTTC. It specifies CASSLKFHEQFF.

This chain links TRBV7-2 with TRBJ2-2; 12 positions match TRBD2. The CDR3 has 17 residues. V dropped 4 bases and J dropped 3; count of bases not matched to a gene: 6. Per the germline V gene, CDR1 is SGHTA and CDR2 is FQGNSA. CDR3 in amino acids: CASSSPLAGGHTGELFF. The CDR3 region has the DNA TGTGCCAGCAGCTCCCCGCTAGCGGGGGGGCACACCGGGGAGCTGTTTTTT.

V usage is TRBV19 and J usage is TRBJ1-5; 10 bases match TRBD1. Germline V gene data show CDR1 as LNHDA and CDR2 as SQIVND (reference sequence). J was trimmed by 0 bases and V by 7 bases; bases with no gene match: 6. This CDR3 contains 16 residues. Here the CDR3 DNA reads TGTGCCAGTATGGGACAGGGGACTTATAGCAATCAGCCCCAGCATTTT. Its translation is CASMGQGTYSNQPQHF.

V and J are TRBV30 and TRBJ2-4; 11 nucleotides agree with TRBD2. The germline CDR1 and CDR2 sequences are GTSNPN and SVGIG (reference sequence). This CDR3 spans 15 amino acids. The V segment lost 1 base and the J segment 9 bases; nucleotides outside the gene matches: 8. The DNA of the CDR3 is TGTGCCTGGAGTGGACTAGCGGGACCGAAAGGCATTCAGTACTTC. Protein sequence: CAWSGLAGPKGIQYF.

The V call is TRBV6-5, the J call TRBJ1-2; possibly TRBD1 for D (6 bases). The V end lost 0 bases, the J end lost 7 bases, and 15 bases lay between the germline ends. The CDR3 totals 15 residues. CDR1 and CDR2 (germline): MNHEY, SVGAGI. In DNA, the CDR3 is TGTGCCAGCAGTTACTCGTATCCCGGGACACGTGGCTACACCTTC. This encodes CASSYSYPGTRGYTF.

The chain has TRBV15 and TRBJ2-4; TRBD2 might be the D (5 bases). The length of the CDR3 is 13 residues. V lost 0 bases and J 11 bases, leaving 11 bases between the germline ends. The germline V gene has CDR1 LNHNV and CDR2 YYDKDF (reference sequence). CDR3 nucleotides: TGTGCCACCAGCAGAGACCGCGGGCCCTTTCAGTACTTC. Translated: CATSRDRGPFQYF.

The V call is TRBV10-3, the J call TRBJ1-1; no clear D gene. Per the germline V gene, CDR1 is ENHRY and CDR2 is SYGVKD. The ends were cut back, 4 bases at V and 1 base at J, with 16 bases in the middle. The CDR3 consists of 16 residues. This CDR3 is CAISGSMGISNTEAFF. CDR3 DNA: TGTGCCATCAGTGGGTCCATGGGGATATCGAACACTGAAGCTTTCTTT.

V and J are TRBV7-3 and TRBJ2-3, with D unresolved. Germline values: CDR1 SGHTA, CDR2 FQGTGA. The V gene lost 0 bases and the J gene lost 4 bases, with 8 bases spanning the gap. The CDR3 is 14 residues long. CDR3 sequence reads: CASSLTKLSDTQYF. In nucleotides, the CDR3 is TGTGCCAGCAGCTTAACGAAGTTATCAGATACGCAGTATTTT. Full variable domain (outside the CDR3, taken from reference TRBV7-3 and TRBJ2-3): GAGVSQTPSNKVTEKGKYVELRCDPISGHTALYWYRQSLGQGPEFLIYFQGTGAADDSGLPNDRFFAVRPEGSVSTLKIQRTERGDSAVYLCASSLTKLSDTQYFGPGTRLTVL.

The rearrangement joins TRBV5-1 to TRBJ2-7; TRBD1 aligns across 7 bases. Germline CDR1 and CDR2: SGHRS and YFSETQ. This CDR3 has 14 amino acids. V gave up 3 bases and J gave up 5 bases; unmatched junction bases: 8. The CDR3 protein is CASSYIQGFDEQYF. The CDR3 DNA reads TGCGCCAGCAGCTATATACAGGGGTTCGACGAGCAGTACTTC.

The chain uses TRBV10-3 and TRBJ1-2; a weak D match, TRBD1 (5 bases). With 6 bases removed from V and 4 bases from J, the gap between germline ends came to 21 bases. The CDR3 loop spans 16 amino acids. Per germline, CDR1 ENHRY and CDR2 SYGVKD. In DNA form, the CDR3 reads TGTGCCATCAGGGTGGGCAACCTCGGGGGGTTCTATGGCTACACCTTC. Amino acid sequence: CAIRVGNLGGFYGYTF.

The genes are TRBV27 and TRBJ2-5, with unresolved D. Germline V gene lookup returns CDR1 MNHEY and CDR2 SMNVEV (reference sequence). V dropped 7 bases and J dropped 0 bases, with 6 bases sitting between them. The CDR3 extends over 12 amino acids. Here the CDR3 reads CASTGNQETQYF. CDR3 nucleotides: TGTGCCAGCACCGGAAACCAAGAGACCCAGTACTTC.

This rearrangement joins TRBV6-4 to TRBJ1-6; tentatively, D is TRBD1 (6 bases). The V gene's germline CDR1 is MRHNA and CDR2 SNTAGT. This CDR3 has 14 residues. V dropped 2 bases and J dropped 7 bases, with 9 bases sitting between them. CDR3 residues: CASSDRDTNSPLHF. CDR3 sequence (DNA): TGTGCCAGCAGTGACAGGGACACCAATTCACCCCTCCACTTT.

This rearrangement joins TRBV7-2 to TRBJ2-3, with 7 positions matching TRBD1. This CDR3 is built from 15 residues. Trimming took 3 bases from V and 3 from J; bases not matched to a gene: 6. In germline, CDR1 is SGHTA, CDR2 FQGNSA. CDR3 sequence reads: CASSFVRGRTDTQYF. Written as DNA, the CDR3 is TGTGCCAGCAGCTTCGTAAGGGGGCGTACAGATACGCAGTATTTT.